Listed below are T cell receptor beta chains from one sample, sequenced in a study of cytomegalovirus exposure and HLA in healthy donors. Profiling relied on immunoSEQ multiplex PCR, and the TCRdb table lists in-frame clones only, not all of them. The sample consists of more than 95,000 clones, 65% to 75% of them appearing once. Sequencing was done on a sample of PBMCs. Receptors originate from a man between 40 and 49 years old in good health and CMV-seropositive. Both conserved end residues are part of each CDR3. D genes are given only for firm matches. Some rows have no size entry. The others give once, few or many, or a class for an expanded clone.

V gene,clone size,D gene,J gene,CDR3 DNA,CDR3 protein
TRBV28,NA,NA,TRBJ2-2,TGTGCCACCACGGAGGGGCGTTGGGGCACCGGGGAGCTGTTTTTT,CATTEGRWGTGELFF
TRBV18,NA,TRBD1,TRBJ2-5,TGTGCCAGCTCACAATCAGGGGGAATGGAGACCCAGTACTTC,CASSQSGGMETQYF
TRBV4-1,NA,TRBD2,TRBJ2-3,TGCGCCAGCAGCCAAGAGGGTAGCGGGGGTGGCACAGATACGCAGTATTTT,CASSQEGSGGGTDTQYF
TRBV29-1,NA,NA,TRBJ2-1,TGCAGCGTTGATCGGGGAGCCTACAATGAGCAGTTCTTC,CSVDRGAYNEQFF
TRBV5-1,NA,NA,TRBJ1-2,TGCGCCAGCAGCTTGGTGGGGAGCTCCGCTGGATATGGCTACACCTTC,CASSLVGSSAGYGYTF
TRBV28,NA,NA,TRBJ2-3,TGTGCCAGCAGCAAAGAGGCAGATACGCAGTATTTT,CASSKEADTQYF
TRBV27,NA,NA,TRBJ2-7,TGTGCCAGCAGCCCCCGGGACTCTTTCTACGAGCAGTACTTC,CASSPRDSFYEQYF
TRBV27,NA,TRBD2,TRBJ2-1,TGTGCCAGCAGTTCACCGGGACTAGCGAGTTACAATGAGCAGTTCTTC,CASSSPGLASYNEQFF
TRBV21-1,few,NA,TRBJ2-2,TGTGCCAGCAGCAAAGATCGGTTTGCCGGGGAGCTGTTTTTT,CASSKDRFAGELFF
TRBV10-1,NA,NA,TRBJ1-3,TGCGCCAGCAGTGAGCCGAGACCGCCAGGGCGTATTGGAAACACCATATATTTT,CASSEPRPPGRIGNTIYF
TRBV5-1,NA,TRBD1,TRBJ2-7,TGCGCCAGCAGCCAACAGGGGGGATACGAGCAGTACTTC,CASSQQGGYEQYF
TRBV2,NA,TRBD1,TRBJ1-1,TGTGCCAGCAGTGATCCGGGACAGGGGACGGACACTGAAGCTTTCTTT,CASSDPGQGTDTEAFF
TRBV5-6,NA,TRBD1,TRBJ2-5,TGTGCCAGCAGCAATTGGGGGACAGTTCAAGAGACCCAGTACTTC,CASSNWGTVQETQYF
TRBV6-6,NA,TRBD2,TRBJ2-7,TGTGCCAGCAGTTACCCACTAGCGGGAGGGGACTACGAGCAGTACTTC,CASSYPLAGGDYEQYF
TRBV2,NA,TRBD1,TRBJ2-7,TGTGCCAGCAGGAGGGGGCGGCCATCCTACGAGCAGTACTTC,CASRRGRPSYEQYF
TRBV19,NA,TRBD1,TRBJ1-4,TGTGCCAGTAGGACAGGGGGCGGAGAAAAACTGTTTTTT,CASRTGGGEKLFF
TRBV2,NA,NA,TRBJ2-5,TGTGCCAGCAGGCTTGGCGGGGGCCTTCCAGAGACCCAGTACTTC,CASRLGGGLPETQYF
TRBV29-1,NA,TRBD1,TRBJ1-1,TGCAGCGTTGACAGGGGGCGCATTGAGGGGGCTGAAGCTTTCTTT,CSVDRGRIEGAEAFF
TRBV27,few,TRBD2,TRBJ2-5,TGTGCCAGCAGTAGGACTAGCGGATTAGGAGAGACCCAGTACTTC,CASSRTSGLGETQYF
TRBV29-1,NA,TRBD2,TRBJ2-1,TGCAGCGGAGCGGGGGGATACAATGAGCAGTTCTTC,CSGAGGYNEQFF
TRBV5-4,NA,NA,TRBJ2-5,TGTGCCAGCAGCTTGGATCTAGTGCCCCCAGAGACCCAGTACTTC,CASSLDLVPPETQYF
TRBV2,NA,NA,TRBJ1-1,TGTGCCAGCACCCATGGGACACTGAACACTGAAGCTTTCTTT,CASTHGTLNTEAFF
TRBV14,NA,NA,TRBJ1-2,TGTGCCAGCAGCCAAGATAGAAGGACACAAATGGGCTACACCTTC,CASSQDRRTQMGYTF
TRBV6-4,NA,TRBD1,TRBJ2-2,TGTGCCAGCAGAATGGACAGGGCGAACACCGGGGAGCTGTTTTTT,CASRMDRANTGELFF
TRBV19,few,TRBD1,TRBJ1-1,TGTGCCAGTAGTATGGGGGACAGATTGAACACTGAAGCTTTCTTT,CASSMGDRLNTEAFF
TRBV1,NA,NA,TRBJ2-7,TGCACCAGCAGCCAAAAGCCGGCCTACGAGCAGTACTTC,CTSSQKPAYEQYF
TRBV7-2,NA,TRBD1,TRBJ2-2,TGTGCCAGCACCTTCTACTCCGGGACAGGGAACACCGGGGAGCTGTTTTTT,CASTFYSGTGNTGELFF
TRBV7-3,NA,TRBD1,TRBJ2-3,TGTGCCAGCAGCCCACTGGGACAGGGGCTCACAGATACGCAGTATTTT,CASSPLGQGLTDTQYF
TRBV4-2,NA,TRBD2,TRBJ2-7,TGTGCCAGCAGCCAAGAACACGCGCGGGGGGCTTGGAGCTCCTACGAGCAGTACTTC,CASSQEHARGAWSSYEQYF
TRBV7-9,NA,TRBD1,TRBJ1-5,TGTGCCAGCAGCCGACAGGGGGATCCCTGGGGCAATCAGCCCCAGCATTTT,CASSRQGDPWGNQPQHF
TRBV5-1,NA,NA,TRBJ1-2,TGCGCCAGCAGCTTGGCCATGGGCGAAGATGGCTACACCTTC,CASSLAMGEDGYTF
TRBV7-2,NA,NA,TRBJ2-7,TGTGCCAGCAGCTTAGATCCCATCTACGAGCAGTACTTC,CASSLDPIYEQYF
TRBV27,NA,NA,TRBJ1-3,TGTGCCAGCAGTTCCAGTCAGATACAGGTTAACTCTGGAAACACCATATATTTT,CASSSSQIQVNSGNTIYF
TRBV4-1,NA,TRBD2,TRBJ2-1,TGCGCCAGCAGCCAAGAGTCCCTAGCGGGGGGAATTGAGCAGTTCTTC,CASSQESLAGGIEQFF
TRBV6-5,NA,NA,TRBJ1-1,TGTGCCAGCAGCAACAGGGTTACTGAAGCTTTCTTT,CASSNRVTEAFF
TRBV7-2,NA,TRBD1,TRBJ1-4,TGTGCCAGCAGCGACAGGGGAAGAGGACTTGAAAAACTGTTTTTT,CASSDRGRGLEKLFF
TRBV2,NA,NA,TRBJ2-7,TGTGCCAGCAGCCGATCAGGCGAGCAGTACTTC,CASSRSGEQYF
TRBV5-1,few,NA,TRBJ1-5,TGCGCCAGCAGCTTGAGTGGGCGCGGGGGCAATCAGCCCCAGCATTTT,CASSLSGRGGNQPQHF
TRBV7-3,NA,NA,TRBJ2-3,TGTGCCAGCAGCTCTTCACCGGGTACAGATACGCAGTATTTT,CASSSSPGTDTQYF
TRBV5-1,NA,NA,TRBJ2-7,TGCGCCAGCAGTCCAGGATACTACGAGCAGTACTTC,CASSPGYYEQYF
TRBV27,once,TRBD2,TRBJ2-5,TGTGCCAGCAGTCAGACTAGCGGGAGGGTTCAGACCCAGTACTTC,CASSQTSGRVQTQYF
TRBV6-5,NA,TRBD1,TRBJ1-2,TGTGCCAGCAGTTACACAGGGGGCTATGGCTACACCTTC,CASSYTGGYGYTF
TRBV2,NA,TRBD1,TRBJ1-5,TGTGCCAGCAGTGAAGTTACAGGGGGCAGACAGCCCCAGCATTTT,CASSEVTGGRQPQHF
TRBV15,NA,NA,TRBJ2-2,TGTGCCACCAGCAGAGATCCCAGGAACACCGGGGAGCTGTTTTTT,CATSRDPRNTGELFF
TRBV27,NA,NA,TRBJ2-2,TGTGCCAGCAGTTCCAGGGTTGTCGGGGAGCTGTTTTTT,CASSSRVVGELFF
TRBV6-5,many,NA,TRBJ1-5,TGTGCCAGCAGTTACTCGGTAGATCAGCCCCAGCATTTT,CASSYSVDQPQHF
TRBV18,NA,TRBD1,TRBJ1-5,TGTGCCAGCTCACCCCGGGACAGGCTTCGGCCCCAGCATTTT,CASSPRDRLRPQHF